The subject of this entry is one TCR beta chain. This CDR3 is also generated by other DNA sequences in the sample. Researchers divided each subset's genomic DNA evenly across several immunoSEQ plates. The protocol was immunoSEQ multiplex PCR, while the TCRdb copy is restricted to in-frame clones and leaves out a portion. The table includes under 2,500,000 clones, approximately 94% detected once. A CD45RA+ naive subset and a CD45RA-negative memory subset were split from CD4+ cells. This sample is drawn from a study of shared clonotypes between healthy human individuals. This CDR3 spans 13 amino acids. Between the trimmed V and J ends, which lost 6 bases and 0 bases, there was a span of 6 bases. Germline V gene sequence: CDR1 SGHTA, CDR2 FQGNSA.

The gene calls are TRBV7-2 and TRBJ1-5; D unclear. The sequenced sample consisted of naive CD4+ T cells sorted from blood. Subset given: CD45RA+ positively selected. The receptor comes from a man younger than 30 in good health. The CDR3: CASSSYSNQPQHF. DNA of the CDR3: TGTGCCAGCAGTTCATATAGCAATCAGCCCCAGCATTTT.